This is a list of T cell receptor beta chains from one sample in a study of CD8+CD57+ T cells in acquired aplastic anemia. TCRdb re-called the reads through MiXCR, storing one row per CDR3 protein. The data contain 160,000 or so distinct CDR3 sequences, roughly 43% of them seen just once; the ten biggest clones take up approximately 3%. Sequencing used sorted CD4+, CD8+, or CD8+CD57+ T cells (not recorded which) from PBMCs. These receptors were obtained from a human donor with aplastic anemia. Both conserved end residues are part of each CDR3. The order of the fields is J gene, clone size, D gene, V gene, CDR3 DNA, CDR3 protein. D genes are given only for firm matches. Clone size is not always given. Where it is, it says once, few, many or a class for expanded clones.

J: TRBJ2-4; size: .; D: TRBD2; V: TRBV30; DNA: TGTGCCTGGAGTGTAGTAGCGGGACGAGCCAAAAACATTCAGTACTTC; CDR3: CAWSVVAGRAKNIQYF
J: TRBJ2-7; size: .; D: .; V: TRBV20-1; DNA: TGCAGTGCTAGAGAACTAGCCCCCTCCTACGAGCAGTACTTC; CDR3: CSARELAPSYEQYF
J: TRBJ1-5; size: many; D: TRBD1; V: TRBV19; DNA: TGTGCCAGTAGTGGGACAGGGGTTCAGCCCCAGCATTTT; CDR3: CASSGTGVQPQHF
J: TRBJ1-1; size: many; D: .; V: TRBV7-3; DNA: TGTGCCAGCAGCTCGGGCGGGGTTGGTAAGAACACTGAAGCTTTCTTT; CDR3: CASSSGGVGKNTEAFF
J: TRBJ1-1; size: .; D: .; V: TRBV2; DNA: TGTGCCAGCAGTGACCCCTGGAAGAACACTGAAGCTTTCTTT; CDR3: CASSDPWKNTEAFF
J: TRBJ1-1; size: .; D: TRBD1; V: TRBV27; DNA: TGTGCCAGCAGGACAGGGTTGGGGGGGGGAAACACTGAAGCTTTCTTT; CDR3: CASRTGLGGGNTEAFF
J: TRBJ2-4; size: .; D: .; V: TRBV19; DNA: TGTGCCAGTAGTCCTGTAGGCCCAGGGGACATTCAGTACTTC; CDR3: CASSPVGPGDIQYF
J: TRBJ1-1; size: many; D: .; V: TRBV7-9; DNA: TGTGCCAGCAGCTTTCCGCAGGGCACTGAAGCTTTCTTT; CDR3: CASSFPQGTEAFF
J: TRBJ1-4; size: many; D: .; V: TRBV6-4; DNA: TGTGCCAGCAGGCCAGGGGTAGGTGGAAAACTGTTTTTT; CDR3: CASRPGVGGKLFF
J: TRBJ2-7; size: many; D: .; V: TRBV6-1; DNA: TGTGCCAGCAGTGAATATATCGGGGTTTCCGAGCAGTACTTC; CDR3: CASSEYIGVSEQYF
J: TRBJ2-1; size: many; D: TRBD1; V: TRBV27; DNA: TGTGCCAGCAGTTCACAGGGGAATGAGCAGTTCTTC; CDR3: CASSSQGNEQFF
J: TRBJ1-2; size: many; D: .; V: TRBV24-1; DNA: TGTGCCACCAGGGGGACACAGACTAACTATGGCTACACCTTC; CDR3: CATRGTQTNYGYTF
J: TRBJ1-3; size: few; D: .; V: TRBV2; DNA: TGTGCCAGCAAAATAACCGGAAACACCATATATTTT; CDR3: CASKITGNTIYF
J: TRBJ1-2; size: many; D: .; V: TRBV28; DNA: TGTGCCAGCAGCCCCGGACAATATGGCTACACCTTC; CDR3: CASSPGQYGYTF
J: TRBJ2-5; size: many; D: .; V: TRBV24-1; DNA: TGTGCCACCAGTGATAACGACAGGTATGGGGAGACCCAGTACTTC; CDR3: CATSDNDRYGETQYF
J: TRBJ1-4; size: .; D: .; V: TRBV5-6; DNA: TGTGCCAGCAGCTTGGAGGCTAATGAAGAACTGTTTTTT; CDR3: CASSLEANEELFF
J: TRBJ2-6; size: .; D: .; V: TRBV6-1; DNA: TGTGCCAGCAGTGAAGCCGGGTCTGGGGCCAACGTCCTGACTTTC; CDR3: CASSEAGSGANVLTF